The 8 T cell receptor beta chains below come from one sample, sequenced in a study of blood T cell repertoires in COVID-19. The assay was immunoSEQ multiplex PCR, and TCRdb's table has in-frame clones only and misses some. This sample yields tens of thousands of clones, of which roughly 86% are seen a single time; 5.5% to 8.5% belongs to the top ten. Sequencing used peripheral blood. The receptor source for this set is a man aged 50 to 60 with active COVID-19.

The rearrangement joins TRBV5-1 to TRBJ1-4; D unresolved. With 4 bases removed from V and 4 bases from J, the gap between germline ends came to 8 bases. CDR3 length: 13 residues. Germline V gene sequence: CDR1 SGHRS, CDR2 YFSETQ. CDR3 sequence (DNA): TGCGCCAGCAGCCAGGCCCTTAATGAAAAACTGTTTTTT. The encoded protein is CASSQALNEKLFF.

The chain uses TRBV20-1 and TRBJ2-1; perhaps TRBD1 as D (6 bases). V was cut by 6 bases and J by 8 bases, with 11 bases left in between. The CDR3 loop spans 11 amino acids. Germline V CDR1 and CDR2: DFQATT, SNEGSKA (reference sequence). CDR3 loop: CSAPQGHEQFF. The CDR3 coding sequence is TGCAGTGCACCCCAGGGGCATGAGCAGTTCTTC.

The V gene is TRBV7-2, the J gene TRBJ2-2; D is possibly TRBD2 (5 bases). The CDR3 is made up of 14 amino acids. V lost 4 bases, J lost 9 bases, and 15 bases lay in between. The germline V gene has CDR1 SGHTA and CDR2 FQGNSA. CDR3 in amino acids: CASSSRRGIRELFF. CDR3 coding DNA: TGTGCCAGCAGCTCCCGCCGGGGTATTAGGGAGCTGTTTTTT.

The chain links TRBV20-1 to TRBJ2-5; possibly TRBD2 for D (5 bases). This CDR3 region has 13 residues. Trimming cost V 3 bases and J 3 bases, with 11 bases left between them. Germline CDR1 DFQATT, CDR2 SNEGSKA (reference sequence). The CDR3 DNA reads TGCAGTGCTAGTCAAAAGAGGGAAGAGACCCAGTACTTC. Protein sequence: CSASQKREETQYF.

This clone occurred a few times. V and J are TRBV3-1 (or the pseudogene TRBV3-2) and TRBJ1-1; TRBD1 matches at 8 bases. With 4 bases clipped from V and 5 bases from J, the junction kept 6 bases outside the gene matches. This CDR3 has 14 amino acids. Germline lookup yields CDR1 LGHDT and CDR2 YNNKEL (reference sequence). The CDR3 reads CASSLGQGGTEAFF. The CDR3 DNA reads TGTGCCAGCAGCCTCGGACAGGGAGGGACTGAAGCTTTCTTT.

The chain employs TRBV5-1 and TRBJ2-3, with 8 nucleotides matching TRBD1. CDR3 length: 16 amino acids. With 4 bases clipped from V and 6 bases from J, the junction kept 13 bases outside the gene matches. CDR1 is SGHRS, CDR2 YFSETQ, per germline. The CDR3 DNA reads as TGCGCCAGCAGCGTCCGAGACAGGGGTTTCAGGGATACGCAGTATTTT. This translates into CASSVRDRGFRDTQYF.

The genes are TRBV11-3 and TRBJ2-3; 13 bases are shared with TRBD2. The trim removed 1 base at V and 4 bases at J, leaving 5 bases unmatched. Germline V lookup: CDR1 SGHNT, CDR2 YENEEA. The CDR3 spans 17 residues. CDR3 in amino acids: CASSLALAGGGADTQYF. The CDR3 bases are TGTGCCAGCAGCTTAGCACTAGCGGGAGGGGGCGCAGATACGCAGTATTTT.

This sequence joins TRBV10-2 and TRBJ2-1, with 14 positions matching TRBD2. The junction had 10 bases not matched to a gene; V was cut back by 6 bases and J by 0 bases. Germline CDR1 and CDR2: WSHSY and SAAADI. The length of the CDR3 is 19 residues. The chain's CDR3 is CASRTGTSGGPLSYNEQFF. CDR3 in DNA: TGCGCCAGCAGGACCGGGACTAGCGGGGGCCCCCTCTCCTACAATGAGCAGTTCTTC.